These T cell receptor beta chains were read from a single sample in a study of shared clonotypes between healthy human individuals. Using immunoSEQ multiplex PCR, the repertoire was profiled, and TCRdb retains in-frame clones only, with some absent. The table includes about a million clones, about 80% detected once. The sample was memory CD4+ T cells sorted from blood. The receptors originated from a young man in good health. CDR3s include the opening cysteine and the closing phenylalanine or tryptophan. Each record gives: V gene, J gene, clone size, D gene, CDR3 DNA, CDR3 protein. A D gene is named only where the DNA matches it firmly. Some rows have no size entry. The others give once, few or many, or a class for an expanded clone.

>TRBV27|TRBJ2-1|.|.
TGTGCCAGCAGTACCCGCTCCTACAATGAGCAGTTCTTC
CASSTRSYNEQFF
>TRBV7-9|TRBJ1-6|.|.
TGTGCCAGCAGCTTCTACGGGGGGAGCTCCTATAATTCACCCCTCCACTTT
CASSFYGGSSYNSPLHF
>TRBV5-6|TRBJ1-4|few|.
TGTGCCAGCAGCCCCACGGGCCGTAATGAAAAACTGTTTTTT
CASSPTGRNEKLFF
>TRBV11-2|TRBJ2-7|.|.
TGTGCCAGCAGCTCTGGGCCGAGGGGCTACGAGCAGTACTTC
CASSSGPRGYEQYF
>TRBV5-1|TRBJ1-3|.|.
TGCGCCAGCAGCCGCCTGGGCAGCCTCTCTGGAAACACCATATATTTT
CASSRLGSLSGNTIYF
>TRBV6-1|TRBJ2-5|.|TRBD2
TGTGCCAGCAGGTTAGCGGGCCAAGAGACCCAGTACTTC
CASRLAGQETQYF
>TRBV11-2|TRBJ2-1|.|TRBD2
TGTGCCAGCAGCTTAGATTGGGGGGGCTACAATGAGCAGTTCTTC
CASSLDWGGYNEQFF
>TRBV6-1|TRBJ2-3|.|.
TGTGCCAGCAGTGAAATGGGGACCCAAACAGATACGCAGTATTTT
CASSEMGTQTDTQYF
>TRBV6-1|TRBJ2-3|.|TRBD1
TGTGCCAGCAGTAATGTGGACAGGAGCACAGATACGCAGTATTTT
CASSNVDRSTDTQYF
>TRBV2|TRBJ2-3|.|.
TGTGCCAGCAGTGAAGACGGGGGCCCACAATATTTT
CASSEDGGPQYF
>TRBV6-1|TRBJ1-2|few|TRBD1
TGTGCCAGCAGACAAGAACAGGGGGCGCTGGATGGCTACACCTTC
CASRQEQGALDGYTF
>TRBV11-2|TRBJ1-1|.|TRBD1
TGTGCCAGCAGCTTTAACGGACAGGTCGGAGCTTTCTTT
CASSFNGQVGAFF
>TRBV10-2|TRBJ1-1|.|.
TGCGCCAGCAGTGAGTCGTGGGGGGTTCGGGACACTGAAGCTTTCTTT
CASSESWGVRDTEAFF
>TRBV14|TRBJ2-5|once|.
TGTGCCAGCAGCCCAGGTAGAGGGTTCAACCTAGAGACCCAGTACTTC
CASSPGRGFNLETQYF
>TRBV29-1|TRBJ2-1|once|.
TGCAGCGGGACCCTCCTGGCGGGATATGAGCAGTTCTTC
CSGTLLAGYEQFF
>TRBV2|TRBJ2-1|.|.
TGTGCCAGCAGGTCGGACCCGAGCTCCTACAATGAGCAGTTCTTC
CASRSDPSSYNEQFF
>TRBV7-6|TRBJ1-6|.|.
TGTGCCAGCAGCTTAGATGCTGTGGTTTCACCCCTCCACTTT
CASSLDAVVSPLHF
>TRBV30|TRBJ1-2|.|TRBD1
TGTGCCTGGAGTTCCGGGACAGGAGGCAACTATGGCTACACCTTC
CAWSSGTGGNYGYTF
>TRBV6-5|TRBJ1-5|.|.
TGTGCCAGCAGTTCAAGACAGGTAGACAGGAATCAGCCCCAGCATTTT
CASSSRQVDRNQPQHF
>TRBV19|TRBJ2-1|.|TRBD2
TGTGCCAGTAGTTTCTCTAGCGGGGGCTCCTACAATGAGCAGTTCTTC
CASSFSSGGSYNEQFF
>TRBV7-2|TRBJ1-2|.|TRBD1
TGTGCCAGCAGCTTAGCAGGGGGCGCTCATGGCTACACCTTC
CASSLAGGAHGYTF
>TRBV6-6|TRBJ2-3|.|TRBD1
TGTGCCAGCAGCGACGGTGACAGGGGGAGGGATACGCAGTATTTT
CASSDGDRGRDTQYF
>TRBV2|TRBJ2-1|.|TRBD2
TGTGCCAGCAGGGGGACTAGCGGAAACCGACGGAGCTACAATGAGCAGTTCTTC
CASRGTSGNRRSYNEQFF
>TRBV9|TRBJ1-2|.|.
TGTGCCAGCAGCTCCCAGCTCTATGGCTACACCTTC
CASSSQLYGYTF
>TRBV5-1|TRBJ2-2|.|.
TGCGCCAGCAGCCCCCTATCGAACACCGGGGAGCTGTTTTTT
CASSPLSNTGELFF
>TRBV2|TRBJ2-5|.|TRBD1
TGTGCCAGCAGTGGGGACCTACAGGGGAAAGAGACCCAGTACTTC
CASSGDLQGKETQYF
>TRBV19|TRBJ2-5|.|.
TGTGCCAGTAGTATAGATCTTTTGCAGACCCAGTACTTC
CASSIDLLQTQYF
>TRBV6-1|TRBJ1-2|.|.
TGTGCCAGCAGTGAGGACACTAACTATGGCTACACCTTC
CASSEDTNYGYTF
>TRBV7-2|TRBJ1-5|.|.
TGTGCCAGCAGCTTATTAATGGTCACTCAGCCCCAGCATTTT
CASSLLMVTQPQHF
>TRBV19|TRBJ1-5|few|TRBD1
TGTGCCAGTAGTATAGATCCCAGGGGCAGGGGGAGCAATCAGCCCCAGCATTTT
CASSIDPRGRGSNQPQHF
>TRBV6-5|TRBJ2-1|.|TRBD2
TGTGCCAGCAGTTACTCGCCTAGCGGGAGGGGGTATGAGCAGTTCTTC
CASSYSPSGRGYEQFF
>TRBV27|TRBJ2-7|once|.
TGTGCCAGCAGTTATAGCCTCCCAGCTACCTCCGAGCAGTACTTC
CASSYSLPATSEQYF
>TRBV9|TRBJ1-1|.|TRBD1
TGTGCCAGCAGCGTAGCTGAGGGGACAGGCGCTTTCTTT
CASSVAEGTGAFF
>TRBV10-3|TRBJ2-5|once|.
TGTGCCATCAGTGGGTACAGGGCATTAGAGACCCAGTACTTC
CAISGYRALETQYF
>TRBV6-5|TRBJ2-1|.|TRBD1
TGTGCCAGCAGTACCTCAGGGGGTTTATACAATGAGCAGTTCTTC
CASSTSGGLYNEQFF
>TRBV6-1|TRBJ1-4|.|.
TGTGCCAGCAATACGGAAAGTCCGGAGGAAAAACTGTTTTTT
CASNTESPEEKLFF
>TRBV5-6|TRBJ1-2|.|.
TGTGCCAGCAGCTTCTCACAGGTTTCCAACTATGGCTACACCTTC
CASSFSQVSNYGYTF
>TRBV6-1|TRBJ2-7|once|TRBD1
TGTGCCAGCAGAAAACCGGGACAGGGAACCTACGAGCAGTACTTC
CASRKPGQGTYEQYF
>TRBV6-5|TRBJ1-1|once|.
TGTGCCAGCACCCGCGTGGGGGGTATCCCCACTGAAGCTTTCTTT
CASTRVGGIPTEAFF
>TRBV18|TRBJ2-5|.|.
TGTGCCAGCTCTCCTCCGGGGGAGACCCAGTACTTC
CASSPPGETQYF
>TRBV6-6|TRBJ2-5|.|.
TGTGCCAGCAGTTACTCGAGGGGGGCAGAGACCCAGTACTTC
CASSYSRGAETQYF
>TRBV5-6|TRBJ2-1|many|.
TGTGCCAGCAGCTTGTCTGGGTGGAGCTCCTACAATGAGCAGTTCTTC
CASSLSGWSSYNEQFF
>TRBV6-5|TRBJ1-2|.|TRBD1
TGTGCCAGCAGTTCGTCTCGACAGGGCTTTGGCTACACCTTC
CASSSSRQGFGYTF
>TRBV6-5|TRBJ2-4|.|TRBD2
TGTGCCAGCTGGGGACTAGCTCAAAACATTCAGTACTTC
CASWGLAQNIQYF
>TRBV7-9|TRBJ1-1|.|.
TGTGCCAGCAGCCGTTGGACCGAGTCTAGTGCGAGTTTCTTT
CASSRWTESSASFF
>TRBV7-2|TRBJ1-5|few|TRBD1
TGTGCCAGCACCGCAGGGGGCAGGGGCAATCAGCCCCAGCATTTT
CASTAGGRGNQPQHF
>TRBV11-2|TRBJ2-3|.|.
TGTGCCAGCACGTGGGCAGATACGCAGTATTTT
CASTWADTQYF
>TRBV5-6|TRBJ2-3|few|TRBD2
TGTGCCAGCAGCGCTGGACTAGCGGGGGGTTCCCCTGCAGATACGCAGTATTTT
CASSAGLAGGSPADTQYF
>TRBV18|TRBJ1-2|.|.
TGTGCCAGCTCACCACTCCGGGGCCCATTCTATGGCTACACCTTC
CASSPLRGPFYGYTF
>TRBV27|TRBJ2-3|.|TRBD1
TGTGCCAGCAGTTTATATAGGGGGCCCTTGGATACGCAGTATTTT
CASSLYRGPLDTQYF
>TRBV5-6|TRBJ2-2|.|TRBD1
TGTGCCACCGGCACAGGGGGCACCGGGGAGCTGTTTTTT
CATGTGGTGELFF
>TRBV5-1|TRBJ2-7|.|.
TGCGCCAGCAGCTCCCAAGTTCTCGGTGGGGGACCCGGCGAGCAGTACTTC
CASSSQVLGGGPGEQYF
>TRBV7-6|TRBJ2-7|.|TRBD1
TGTGCCAGCAGCTTAACTCGGCCCGACAGGGACCACGAGCAGTACTTC
CASSLTRPDRDHEQYF
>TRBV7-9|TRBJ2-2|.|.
TGTGCCAGCACGGGCAGGAAGAACACCGGGGAGCTGTTTTTT
CASTGRKNTGELFF
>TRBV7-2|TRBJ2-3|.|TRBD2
TGTGCCAGCAGCTCAGGACTAGCGGGGGCGACAGATACGCAGTATTTT
CASSSGLAGATDTQYF